These 24 T cell receptor beta chains originate from one sample sequenced in a study of CXCR3-negative and CXCR3-positive naive CD8 T cells. 5' RACE with UMI labels generated the TRB cDNA libraries. TCRdb reprocessed the 5' RACE reads, with one entry per CDR3 protein and no DNA. The sample data list about 66,000 distinct CDR3 sequences. The sample comprised naive CXCR3- CD8+ T cells from blood. Described subset: CD45RO-CCR7+CD27+CD95- naive CD8+ T cells lacking CXCR3 (TNR3-). Receptor source: a human donor in good health. Some clones in this sample may be carry-over from other donors' samples.

The CDR3 region is CASSLEQGFNEQYF. The chain has TRBV5-1 and TRBJ2-7; TCRdb's D gene call, TRBD1, goes unchecked for lack of DNA. The germline V gene has CDR1 SGHRS and CDR2 YFSETQ. The CDR3 totals 14 residues.

The gene calls are TRBV27 and TRBJ1-1; no DNA is available, so the TRBD1 call from TCRdb remains unchecked. The CDR3 spans 16 residues. CDR1 and CDR2 from the germline V gene are MNHEY and SMNVEV (reference sequence). This chain's CDR3 is CASSLGPGPPNTEAFF.

This chain uses TRBV6-2 or TRBV6-3 with TRBJ2-7; TCRdb indicates TRBD2, and absent DNA this call remains unverified. The CDR3 runs to 15 residues. The germline V gene encodes CDR1 MNHEY and CDR2 SVGEGT. CDR3 protein: CASSLLAGVTYEQYF.

The chain joins TRBV19 to TRBJ2-7; TCRdb lists TRBD1, though no DNA is available to test this call. From germline, CDR1 is LNHDA and CDR2 SQIVND (reference sequence). The CDR3 is made up of 14 amino acids. The CDR3 here is CASSKRDTTYEQYF.

V is TRBV28 and J is TRBJ1-1; lacking DNA, the TRBD1 call made by TCRdb goes unchecked. The CDR3 is made up of 16 amino acids. Looked up from germline, CDR1 is MDHEN and CDR2 is SYDVKM. The chain's CDR3 is CASSWTPGQGNTEAFF.

The chain employs TRBV19 and TRBJ1-5; TCRdb reports TRBD1, a call that lacks DNA to check it against. The CDR3 extends over 14 amino acids. Germline assignment: CDR1 LNHDA and CDR2 SQIVND (reference sequence). CDR3: CASSTRGVGQPQHF.

This chain connects TRBV15 to TRBJ2-1. Germline CDR1 and CDR2: LNHNV and YYDKDF (reference sequence). This CDR3 is built from 15 residues. CDR3 residues: CATSRGVSSYNEQFF.

This sequence joins TRBV29-1 and TRBJ1-1. Per the germline V gene, CDR1 is SQVTM and CDR2 is ANQGSEA. The CDR3 runs 11 residues. Here the CDR3 reads CSGMGYTEAFF.

V usage is TRBV6-5 and J usage is TRBJ2-7; TCRdb calls TRBD1, which cannot be checked without DNA. The CDR3 consists of 13 residues. The germline V gene encodes CDR1 MNHEY and CDR2 SVGAGI. The CDR3: CASSLGGRYEQYF.

This chain uses TRBV2 with TRBJ2-3; checking the TCRdb D call of TRBD2 is not possible without DNA. The length of the CDR3 is 16 residues. Per the germline V gene, CDR1 is SNHLY and CDR2 is FYNNEI. The CDR3 is CASSEFLAGVADTQYF.

This chain connects TRBV13 to TRBJ2-5; TCRdb lists TRBD1, though no DNA is available to test this call. The V gene's germline CDR1 is PRHDT and CDR2 FYEKMQ (reference sequence). The CDR3 spans 15 residues. This CDR3 is CASSMAGGRQETQYF. Based on the CDR3 plus reference TRBV13 and TRBJ2-5, the full variable domain is AAGVIQSPRHLIKEKRETATLKCYPIPRHDTVYWYQQGPGQDPQFLISFYEKMQSDKGSIPDRFSAQQFSDYHSELNMSSLELGDSALYFCASSMAGGRQETQYFGPGTRLLVL.

The rearrangement joins TRBV7-9 to TRBJ1-2. The CDR3 contains 17 residues. Germline CDR1 SEHNR, CDR2 FQNEAQ (reference sequence). Here the CDR3 reads CASSQPRGGKSYYGYTF.

This chain uses TRBV27 with TRBJ2-3; as DNA is missing, the TRBD1 call by TCRdb cannot be tested. The CDR3 has 17 amino acids. Germline assignment: CDR1 MNHEY and CDR2 SMNVEV (reference sequence). CDR3 region: CASSWTGHRISTDTQYF.

The chain has TRBV14 and TRBJ2-7; TCRdb proposes TRBD1, but this gene call is untestable without DNA. CDR1 and CDR2 (germline): SGHDN, FVKESK. The CDR3 has 12 residues. This chain's CDR3 is CASSHVRDEQYF. Looking up the rest from reference TRBV14 and TRBJ2-7 gives the full variable domain: EAGVTQFPSHSVIEKGQTVTLRCDPISGHDNLYWYRRVMGKEIKFLLHFVKESKQDESGMPNNRFLAERTGGTYSTLKVQPAELEDSGVYFCASSHVRDEQYFGPGTRLTVT.

The chain combines TRBV29-1 with TRBJ2-1. The germline CDR1 and CDR2 sequences are SQVTM and ANQGSEA. CDR3 length: 12 amino acids. This CDR3 is CSVDNNYNEQFF.

This clonotype registers medium-sized by frequency. The chain links TRBV4-3 to TRBJ1-2; TCRdb proposes TRBD1, but this gene call is untestable without DNA. Per germline, CDR1 LGHNA and CDR2 YSLEER. The CDR3 sequence is 16 residues long. This CDR3 is CASSPIRQGGDYGYTF.

CDR3 amino acids: CASSLMGATEAFF. The chain links TRBV7-9 to TRBJ1-1; TCRdb selects TRBD1, and the lack of DNA leaves this call unchecked. Germline values: CDR1 SEHNR, CDR2 FQNEAQ (reference sequence). The CDR3 runs to 13 residues.

The chain has TRBV7-6 and TRBJ2-2; no DNA is available, so the TRBD1 call from TCRdb remains unchecked. In germline, CDR1 is SGHVS, CDR2 FNYEAQ. This CDR3 region has 15 residues. The CDR3 loop is CASSLGTDNTGELFF. The full variable domain, its missing parts supplied by reference TRBV7-6 and TRBJ2-2, is GAGVSQSPRYKVTKRGQDVALRCDPISGHVSLYWYRQALGQGPEFLTYFNYEAQQDKSGLPNDRFSAERPEGSISTLTIQRTEQRDSAMYRCASSLGTDNTGELFFGEGSRLTVL.

This CDR3 reads CASSYRGVYEQYF. This chain joins TRBV6-5 and TRBJ2-7. The CDR3 length is 13 residues. CDR1 is MNHEY and CDR2 is SVGAGI in the germline V gene.

The J gene is TRBJ2-7, the V gene TRBV5-6; no DNA is available, so the TRBD1 call from TCRdb remains unchecked. Germline loops: CDR1 SGHDT, CDR2 YYEEEE. The CDR3 totals 14 residues. CDR3 in amino acids: CASSLARGGYEQYF.

The chain couples TRBV20-1 to TRBJ2-1. Germline CDR1 is DFQATT and CDR2 is SNEGSKA (reference sequence). There are 16 residues in the CDR3. The chain's CDR3 is CSARYPSGGSYNEQFF.

This rearrangement joins TRBV6-2 or TRBV6-3 to TRBJ2-5; the TCRdb call, TRBD2, lacks DNA for checking. The CDR3 runs 14 residues. Germline values: CDR1 MNHEY, CDR2 SVGEGT. The CDR3 is CASSYGGRQETQYF.

The rearrangement uses TRBV29-1 and TRBJ2-3; TCRdb's assignment of TRBD1 cannot be checked, as there is no DNA. CDR1 is SQVTM, CDR2 ANQGSEA, per germline. The CDR3 spans 14 residues. This chain's CDR3 is CSVETGQTPDTQYF.

This rearrangement joins TRBV29-1 to TRBJ2-3; TCRdb proposes TRBD2, but this gene call is untestable without DNA. This CDR3 comprises 17 residues. In germline, CDR1 is SQVTM, CDR2 ANQGSEA. This CDR3 reads CSVEEPRAGGVADTQYF.